The rows below give T cell receptor beta chains drawn from one sample of a study of blood T cell repertoires in COVID-19. Assay used: immunoSEQ multiplex PCR; TCRdb lists only in-frame clones, some missing. The sample has some 200,000 clones, around 86% seen once; the top ten hold 5.2%. Sequencing was carried out using peripheral blood. The receptors derive from a woman in her seventies with COVID-19, enrolled during active disease. CDR3s include the opening cysteine and the closing phenylalanine or tryptophan. The D gene is left open where the match is weak. Size tells how often a clone was seen (once, few, many) or the class of an expanded clone, and some rows leave it out.

clone_size	v_call	d_call	j_call	cdr3_aa	cdr3_nt
-	TRBV19	TRBD1	TRBJ1-5	CASSTGQGGSNQPQHF	TGTGCCAGTAGTACCGGACAGGGCGGTAGCAATCAGCCCCAGCATTTT
-	TRBV19	-	TRBJ1-1	CASSREAANTEAFF	TGTGCCAGTAGTCGCGAGGCGGCGAACACTGAAGCTTTCTTT
once	TRBV7-3	TRBD1	TRBJ1-1	CASSSQGGDTEAFF	TGTGCCAGCAGCTCACAGGGGGGTGACACTGAAGCTTTCTTT
few	TRBV7-2	TRBD1	TRBJ1-3	CASSLDRGTGNTIYF	TGTGCCAGCAGCTTAGACAGGGGTACTGGAAACACCATATATTTT
-	TRBV7-2	TRBD1	TRBJ1-2	CASSLEGGANYGYTF	TGTGCCAGCAGCTTAGAAGGGGGCGCAAACTATGGCTACACCTTC
few	TRBV27	TRBD2	TRBJ2-1	CASSLSGSPSYNEQFF	TGTGCCAGCAGTTTAAGCGGGAGCCCCTCCTACAATGAGCAGTTCTTC
-	TRBV9	TRBD1	TRBJ1-4	CASSASGGGEKLFF	TGTGCCAGCAGCGCGTCAGGAGGGGGCGAAAAACTGTTTTTT
-	TRBV2	-	TRBJ1-4	CASGRDIYGTNEKLFF	TGTGCCAGCGGTCGGGACATTTATGGAACTAATGAAAAACTGTTTTTT
-	TRBV11-2	-	TRBJ2-6	CASSPLRGANVLTF	TGTGCCAGCAGCCCCTTGAGGGGGGCCAACGTCCTGACTTTC
-	TRBV28	TRBD1	TRBJ1-1	CASKTGAGTEAFF	TGTGCCAGCAAAACAGGGGCGGGGACTGAAGCTTTCTTT
-	TRBV28	TRBD2	TRBJ2-5	CASSLSGLAEETQYF	TGTGCCAGCAGTTTATCGGGCCTAGCGGAAGAGACCCAGTACTTC